The T cell receptor (beta chain) under discussion was sequenced for a study of Graves' ophthalmopathy and Graves' hyperthyroidism. Study observations and caveats: From stable hyperthyroidism, ophthalmopathy was separated by a 13-signature model with 87.88% sensitivity and around 79% specificity. Detection in blood was also observed for most expanded thyroid clonotypes above 0.001 frequency.

Comments on this clonotype: Its specificity is unknown.

Clinicians diagnosed using symptoms, serum thyroxine, TRAb, thyroid ultrasound and orbital computed tomography. CDR3 regions of TCR beta were amplified from RNA transcripts. HTBI primers were used in a first-round RT-PCR, which preceded a second-round multiplex PCR. From the multiplex PCR reads, TCRdb called clonotypes with MiXCR, one entry per CDR3 protein. The sample holds 200,000 to 250,000 distinct CDR3 sequences; 20% to 25% are singletons and the top ten take roughly 45%. V was shortened by 1 base and J by 0 bases, with 6 bases between the two germline ends. The CDR3 spans 14 residues. This chain joins TRBV12-3 or TRBV12-4 and TRBJ2-5; the D gene is possibly TRBD2 (5 bases). This TCR came from a woman aged 45-59 years with Graves' ophthalmopathy. Sequencing used peripheral blood. Here the CDR3 reads CASSLELDQETQYF. The CDR3 region has the DNA TGTGCCAGCAGTTTAGAACTAGACCAAGAGACCCAGTACTTC.